Listed below are T cell receptor beta chains from one sample, sequenced in a study of PD-1 blockade in classical Hodgkin lymphoma. Here immunoSEQ multiplex PCR was the method, and the copy in TCRdb shows in-frame clones only, minus some. The sample contains about 21,000 clones, over 65% of which appear only once. The material sequenced was peripheral blood mononuclear cells (PBMCs), taken before the fourth cycle of nivolumab. All receptors derive from a human donor with classical Hodgkin lymphoma. Both conserved end residues are part of each CDR3. The D gene is left open where the match is weak. A row's size may be missing; if present it is once, few, many or a size class.

clone_size,v_call,d_call,j_call,cdr3_nt,cdr3_aa
NA,TRBV5-1,TRBD1,TRBJ1-1,TGCGCCAGCAGCGGCCCCGGGACAGGGAACACTGAAGCTTTCTTT,CASSGPGTGNTEAFF
NA,TRBV6-6,NA,TRBJ2-7,TGTGCCAGCAGCCGACTGGTCTCCTACGAGCAGTACTTC,CASSRLVSYEQYF
NA,TRBV7-6,NA,TRBJ2-1,TGTGCCAGCAGCCCCAGTGGGGGGAGCTCCTACAATGAGCAGTTCTTC,CASSPSGGSSYNEQFF
NA,TRBV28,NA,TRBJ2-7,TGTGCCAGCAGTTTAATTACGGCCGAGCAGTACTTC,CASSLITAEQYF
NA,TRBV4-1,NA,TRBJ1-4,TGCGCCAGCAGCCAACGGTGGGGGGGTAATGAAAAACTGTTTTTT,CASSQRWGGNEKLFF
few,TRBV28,NA,TRBJ1-2,TGTGCTGGTGGCTCCAACTATGGCTACACCTTC,CAGGSNYGYTF
NA,TRBV19,NA,TRBJ2-3,TGTGCCAGTAGTATAGAATCCTCCGGCACAGATACGCAGTATTTT,CASSIESSGTDTQYF
NA,TRBV7-2,TRBD2,TRBJ2-5,TGTGCCAGCAGCTTAGTTTCTAGCGGGAGATTTGAGACCCAGTACTTC,CASSLVSSGRFETQYF
NA,TRBV5-6,NA,TRBJ1-2,TGTGCCAGCAGCTTGTCCGCTAGATACGCCTATGGCTACACCTTC,CASSLSARYAYGYTF
NA,TRBV19,NA,TRBJ2-5,TGTGCCAGTAGTATAGGAGGAGAGACCCAGTACTTC,CASSIGGETQYF
NA,TRBV27,NA,TRBJ2-7,TGTGCCAGCAGAGCAGGTTCCTACGAGCAGTACTTC,CASRAGSYEQYF
NA,TRBV15,TRBD1,TRBJ1-2,TGTGCCACCAGCAAAGACAGGGCCACCTATGGCTACACCTTC,CATSKDRATYGYTF
NA,TRBV6-6,NA,TRBJ2-1,TGTGCCAGCAGTTACACGGATTACTACAATGAGCAGTTCTTC,CASSYTDYYNEQFF
large,TRBV5-1,TRBD2,TRBJ2-1,TGCGCCAGCAGCTTGATAGCGGGAGATGGGACCTACAATGAGCAGTTCTTC,CASSLIAGDGTYNEQFF
NA,TRBV6-1,TRBD1,TRBJ2-5,TGTGCCAGCAGTGAAGCACCTCGGGACAGGGCTTCGGGTGAGCAGTACTTC,CASSEAPRDRASGEQYF
NA,TRBV2,NA,TRBJ2-7,TGTGCCAGCATCTTCGGGACCACCTACGAGCAGTACTTC,CASIFGTTYEQYF
NA,TRBV7-9,NA,TRBJ2-1,TGTGCCAGCAGCTGGAGGTACAATGAGCAGTTCTTC,CASSWRYNEQFF